A selection of T cell receptor beta chains follows, all from one sample in a study of beta chain features in type 1 diabetes. Libraries were prepared by immunoSEQ multiplex PCR; TCRdb keeps only in-frame clonotypes and omits some of them. The table records about 620,000 clones, roughly a sixth of them present only once. The sample comprised naive CD4+ T cells from blood. These receptors all stem from a man aged 18 to 35 in good health. Both conserved end residues are part of each CDR3. D genes are given only for firm matches. Where a row states a size, it is once, few, many or the class of an expanded clone; other rows omit it.

size	J	V	D	DNA	CDR3
few	TRBJ2-1	TRBV10-3	.	TGTGCCATCGGACGGGAGCCCTCCTACAATGAGCAGTTCTTC	CAIGREPSYNEQFF
few	TRBJ1-1	TRBV29-1	.	TGCAGCGTTGTGGGAGGCGGCACTGAAGCTTTCTTT	CSVVGGGTEAFF
few	TRBJ2-5	TRBV6-5	.	TGTGCCAGCAGTTACCTCCGGACAGGGAGGGCAGAGACCCAGTACTTC	CASSYLRTGRAETQYF
few	TRBJ1-5	TRBV28	.	TGTGCCAGCAGTTCGTGGGACGGGAATCAGCCCCAGCATTTT	CASSSWDGNQPQHF
.	TRBJ2-3	TRBV7-2	TRBD2	TGTGCCAGCAGGTTACCGGGACTAGCGGGAGTGGCGCAGTATTTT	CASRLPGLAGVAQYF
few	TRBJ1-2	TRBV5-4	TRBD1	TGTGCCAGCAGCCAGGGACAGGGAGTATACTATGGCTACACCTTC	CASSQGQGVYYGYTF
few	TRBJ1-2	TRBV4-3	.	TGCGCCAGCAGCCTAGGCGGATCGGGCAACTATGGCTACACCTTC	CASSLGGSGNYGYTF
few	TRBJ1-1	TRBV29-1	TRBD1	TGCAGCGTTGGGACAGGGCCAACTGAAGCTTTCTTT	CSVGTGPTEAFF
.	TRBJ2-7	TRBV11-2	TRBD1	TGTGCCAGCAGCGCATGGACAGGGTGGAGGAATGAGCAGTACTTC	CASSAWTGWRNEQYF
few	TRBJ2-7	TRBV14	.	TGTGCCAGCAGCCAGACGGGAAGGTCTATCTACGAGCAGTACTTC	CASSQTGRSIYEQYF
few	TRBJ2-1	TRBV18	TRBD2	TGTGCCAGCTCACCAGACCGAGCGGGAGAGCAGTTCTTC	CASSPDRAGEQFF
few	TRBJ1-6	TRBV7-3	.	TGTGCCAGCAGCCTCTCAGGGGACAATTCACCCCTCCACTTT	CASSLSGDNSPLHF
few	TRBJ2-7	TRBV20-1	.	TGCAGTGCCTGGAGGGGCTACGAGCAGTACTTC	CSAWRGYEQYF
few	TRBJ2-1	TRBV6-4	.	TGTGCCAGCAGTGACTCTAAACAGGGAGGGCTGAAGCAGTTCTTC	CASSDSKQGGLKQFF
few	TRBJ1-3	TRBV30	.	TGTGCCTGGAGGAAGGGGAGCTCTGGAAACACCATATATTTT	CAWRKGSSGNTIYF
few	TRBJ2-5	TRBV28	.	TGTGCCAGCTCCCTGGGCGGGGCGGGAAAAGAGACCCAGTACTTC	CASSLGGAGKETQYF
.	TRBJ1-1	TRBV5-6	.	TGTGCCAGCAGCATGAACGACAGAAACACTGAAGCTTTCTTT	CASSMNDRNTEAFF
few	TRBJ2-5	TRBV5-1	TRBD1	TGCGCCAGCAGCTTCCGGGACAGGGAAGAGACCCAGTACTTC	CASSFRDREETQYF
few	TRBJ1-4	TRBV18	TRBD1	TGTGCCAGCTCACGCAGGGACAGAACGGGGGAAAAACTGTTTTTT	CASSRRDRTGEKLFF
.	TRBJ1-1	TRBV27	.	TGTGCCAGCAGTTTATCCTCATACGGTGAAGCTTTCTTT	CASSLSSYGEAFF
.	TRBJ2-4	TRBV10-3	.	TGTGCCATCACCGCGGGGACAGATCTAGCCAAAAACATTCAGTACTTC	CAITAGTDLAKNIQYF
.	TRBJ1-5	TRBV11-3	.	TGTGCCAGCAGCCCTGGCAGAGCAGGGGATCAGCCCCAGCATTTT	CASSPGRAGDQPQHF
.	TRBJ1-2	TRBV18	TRBD1	TGTGCCAGCTCTTCAGACAGGGGGAGTCTCGGCTACACCTTC	CASSSDRGSLGYTF
few	TRBJ1-4	TRBV14	.	TGTGCCAGCAGCCACCTTACAAATCCCGGGGGTAATGAAAAACTGTTTTTT	CASSHLTNPGGNEKLFF
.	TRBJ1-4	TRBV7-9	.	TGTGCCAGCAGCTTGGTGGACAGCCGAAATGAAAAACTGTTTTTT	CASSLVDSRNEKLFF
.	TRBJ2-7	TRBV28	.	TGTGCCAGCAGTGCCCGACACCCGACGTACTTC	CASSARHPTYF
few	TRBJ2-7	TRBV7-2	TRBD1	TGTGCCAGCAGAGTCGGGACAGTTGGCTTGTACGAGCAGTACTTC	CASRVGTVGLYEQYF
.	TRBJ1-2	TRBV5-1	.	TGCGCCAGCAGCTTGGAGAGGGTTAACTATGGCTACACCTTC	CASSLERVNYGYTF
many	TRBJ2-6	TRBV7-7	.	TGTGCTAGCAGCTCCGACAGAGTAGGAGCTGGGGCCAACGTCCTGACTTTC	CASSSDRVGAGANVLTF
few	TRBJ1-1	TRBV4-3	.	TGCGCCAGCAGCCAAGGGCCGGGGATGAACACTGAAGCTTTCTTT	CASSQGPGMNTEAFF
.	TRBJ1-3	TRBV5-1	.	TGCGCCAGCAGCTTGGAAGGCAGCGGCGGCACCATATATTTT	CASSLEGSGGTIYF
once	TRBJ1-4	TRBV9	.	TGTGCCAGCAGTAACCTCGGAAAGGTGAATGAAAAACTGTTTTTT	CASSNLGKVNEKLFF
.	TRBJ1-2	TRBV5-1	.	TGCGCCAGCAGCTTCGATGGGGACTATGGCTACACCTTC	CASSFDGDYGYTF
few	TRBJ2-2	TRBV4-3	TRBD1	TGCGCCAGCAGACAACAGGGGCTCACCGGGGAGCTGTTTTTT	CASRQQGLTGELFF
.	TRBJ2-7	TRBV7-2	.	TGTGCCAGCAGCCATGGCACAGTCCGCTCCTACGAGCAGTACTTC	CASSHGTVRSYEQYF
few	TRBJ2-2	TRBV11-2	.	TGTGCCAGCAGCCCTGGACCAACACCTAACACCGGGGAGCTGTTTTTT	CASSPGPTPNTGELFF
few	TRBJ2-3	TRBV6-6	TRBD1	TGTGCCAGCAGGCCCGGGACAGGGGTAGACGGTACGCAGTATTTT	CASRPGTGVDGTQYF
few	TRBJ2-7	TRBV5-4	TRBD2	TGTGCCTCGGGACTAGCGGGAGTCTACGAGCAGTACTTC	CASGLAGVYEQYF
.	TRBJ1-1	TRBV27	TRBD1	TGTGCCAGCAGTAGAACAGGGGGGAACACTGAAGCTTTCTTT	CASSRTGGNTEAFF
few	TRBJ2-3	TRBV6-1	TRBD2	TGTGCCACCATACTAGCGGGTGCGGATACGCAGTATTTT	CATILAGADTQYF
.	TRBJ2-3	TRBV7-9	.	TGTGCCAGCAGCTTAGAGGTCCGGGGCGAGGATTTT	CASSLEVRGEDF
few	TRBJ2-5	TRBV28	.	TGTGCCAGCAGGGGAACCGTGGCGACAGGCCGGGGAGAGACCCAGTACTTC	CASRGTVATGRGETQYF
few	TRBJ2-1	TRBV28	.	TGTGCCAGCAGTTTGTCAGGTTGGGACAATGAGCAGTTCTTC	CASSLSGWDNEQFF
.	TRBJ2-2	TRBV5-4	.	TGTGCCAGCAGCTTAGGGACACCGAACACCGGGGAGCTGTTTTTT	CASSLGTPNTGELFF
many	TRBJ1-2	TRBV10-3	TRBD1	TGTGCCATGGGACAGGGTGTAGACTATGGCTACACCTTC	CAMGQGVDYGYTF
.	TRBJ1-1	TRBV5-1	.	TGCGCCAGCAGCTTGGTTTCCCAGTCTGAAGCTTTCTTT	CASSLVSQSEAFF